This T cell receptor beta chain was observed in a study of OX40 agonist ivuxolimab in advanced cancers. Overall study context: Patients received the agonistic anti-OX40 (CD134) antibody ivuxolimab. Intravenous ivuxolimab at 0.01 to 10 mg/kg was given to patients every 2 weeks. Enrolled patients in dose escalation had cancers that were hepatocellular carcinoma, melanoma, renal cell or head and neck cancer. Study-level points and caveats: Doses of 0.1 to 3.0 mg/kg were accompanied by clonal expansion of CD4+ and CD8+ blood T cells by week 6.

Only in-frame clones appear in the TCRdb table, and some are missing; sequencing was by immunoSEQ multiplex PCR. Of about 50,000 clones detected, around 90% appear once; the ten largest clones hold around 6.7%. For this clone: The antigen is not known.

This sequence was found in an adult with an advanced solid tumor such as melanoma, head and neck, liver or kidney cancer. Sequenced material: CD4+ or CD8+ T cells sorted from blood, taken in a trial of the OX40 agonist ivuxolimab.

The DNA for the CDR3 is TGTGCCAGCAGTTTATATGTGACAGGGGGTTTGGAGCAGTACTTC. It yields the protein CASSLYVTGGLEQYF. The chain carries TRBV27 and TRBJ2-7; TRBD1 matches at 9 bases. V dropped 1 base and J dropped 7; count of bases not matched to a gene: 8. Germline V lookup: CDR1 MNHEY, CDR2 SMNVEV (reference sequence). The CDR3 is 15 amino acids.